This T cell receptor beta chain was captured in a study of brain metastases from non-small cell lung cancer. Sequencing used immunoSEQ multiplex PCR; TCRdb keeps in-frame clones, though not all of them. Counted here are about 970 clones, around 90% occurring once; the ten biggest clones make up about 5%. V trimming: 7 bases; J trimming: 3 bases; junction bases outside the gene matches: 12. This CDR3 region has 16 residues. CDR1 and CDR2 (germline): LNHDA, SQIVND (reference sequence). The specimen sequenced was tumor-adjacent normal tissue. V is TRBV19 and J is TRBJ1-5; 7 nucleotides match TRBD1. This sequence was found in a donor at least 40 years old with non-small cell lung cancer. In DNA form, the CDR3 reads TGTGCCAGTACTCCTACCGGGACAGAATCCAATCAGCCCCAGCATTTT. This translates into CASTPTGTESNQPQHF.